This passage covers 14 T cell receptor beta chains from one sample sequenced in a study of T cells in Graves' hyperthyroidism and ophthalmopathy. Template material for amplifying TCR beta CDR3 regions consisted of RNA transcripts. The HTBI primer set drove a first-round RT-PCR of the TCR CDR3. TCRdb re-analysed the multiplex PCR reads in MiXCR, keeping a single row per CDR3 protein. The repertoire includes about 420,000 distinct CDR3 sequences, around 16% of them detected once, and roughly 7.7% sits in the top ten. Sample: blood. These receptors came from a woman younger than 35 with Graves' hyperthyroidism.

Notes on this clonotype: The junction and the germline gene differ at one end; a read error may be behind it. The chain employs TRBV11-2 and TRBJ2-7, with a tentative D call TRBD1 (5 bases). The CDR3 runs to 13 residues. CDR1 is SGHAT and CDR2 is FQNNGV in the germline V gene. CDR3 sequence reads: CASSLDLGDRGDF. Here the CDR3 DNA reads TGTGCCAGCAGCTTAGATTTAGGGGATAGAGGAGACTTC. Supplemented by reference TRBV11-2 and TRBJ2-7, the full variable domain reads EAGVAQSPRYKIIEKRQSVAFWCNPISGHATLYWYQQILGQGPKLLIQFQNNGVVDDSQLPKDRFSAERLKGVDSTLKIQPAKLEDSAVYLCASSLDLGDRGDFGPGTRLTVT.

The V gene is TRBV19, the J gene TRBJ2-6, with 9 bases aligning to TRBD1. CDR1 is LNHDA and CDR2 is SQIVND in the germline V gene (reference sequence). Trimming at V came to 1 base and at J to 4 bases, leaving 2 bases not matched to a gene. This CDR3 is 16 amino acids long. The CDR3 bases are TGTGCCAGTAGTATAGGGACAGGGGCCGGGGCCAACGTCCTGACTTTC. Protein: CASSIGTGAGANVLTF.

This clonotype showed up just a few times. J is TRBJ2-3 and V is TRBV10-3; either TRBD1 or TRBD2 may supply D (6 bases each). CDR1 and CDR2 from the germline V gene are ENHRY and SYGVKD. V was trimmed by 10 bases and J by 4 bases, leaving 15 bases between them. This CDR3 has 13 residues. In DNA, the CDR3 is TGTGCCACTTATGTGGGGGGCCCAGATACGCAGTATTTT. Its translation: CATYVGGPDTQYF.

Ten or more counts support this clonotype. This chain connects TRBV7-9 to TRBJ2-3, with D possibly called TRBD1 or TRBD2 (5 bases each). Germline V CDR1 and CDR2: SEHNR, FQNEAQ (reference sequence). The CDR3 totals 16 residues. Trimming cost V 5 bases and J 4 bases, with 19 bases left between them. The CDR3 reads CASSRWRGVGADTQYF. Written as DNA, the CDR3 is TGTGCCAGCAGCCGGTGGAGAGGGGTAGGCGCAGATACGCAGTATTTT.

This clonotype was found a few times. A much larger clonotype is one base distant, so this may be a read error. V gene TRBV3-1 combines with J gene TRBJ2-7; 9 nucleotides match TRBD2. Germline V gives CDR1 LGHDT, CDR2 YNNKEL (reference sequence). The CDR3 is 14 amino acids. As DNA, the CDR3 is TGTGCCAGCAGCCTTAGCGGGAGCTCCCACGAGCAGTACTTC. Translating it yields CASSLSGSSHEQYF.

This clonotype was observed at least ten times. The rearrangement joins TRBV18 to TRBJ2-7, with 7 bases lining up with TRBD2. Germline V gene sequence: CDR1 KGHSH, CDR2 LQKENI. This CDR3 has 16 residues. Germline trimming cut 3 bases from V and 0 bases from J; bases unmatched to any gene: 8. The DNA for the CDR3 is TGTGCCAGCTCACCCTTTGGGAGCGGGAACTCCTACGAGCAGTACTTC. Its translation: CASSPFGSGNSYEQYF.

This clonotype was found many times. J is TRBJ1-1 and V is TRBV30, with a tentative D call TRBD1 (5 bases). This CDR3 is built from 15 residues. The germline CDR1 and CDR2 sequences are GTSNPN and SVGIG (reference sequence). V was pared by 3 bases and J by 1 base, with 15 bases between. CDR3 region: CAWRLGGSPNTEAFF. CDR3 bases: TGTGCCTGGAGGCTCGGGGGAAGCCCGAACACTGAAGCTTTCTTT.

This clonotype has just one count. The V call is TRBV6-6, the J call TRBJ2-7, with 12 bases fitting TRBD2. V shed 0 bases, J shed 3 bases, and the junction held 0 bases outside the gene matches. Germline assignment: CDR1 MNHNY and CDR2 SVGAGI (reference sequence). The CDR3 runs 15 residues. The CDR3 DNA reads as TGTGCCAGCAGTTACTCGGGACTAGCGGGCTACGAGCAGTACTTC. Residues: CASSYSGLAGYEQYF.

This clonotype was detected only a few times. This chain joins TRBV11-3 and TRBJ2-1; D call uncertain. CDR1 is SGHNT and CDR2 is YENEEA in the germline V gene. V was clipped by 4 bases and J by 8 bases, with 15 bases between them. This CDR3 has 14 amino acids. CDR3 loop: CASSYGPSADEQFF. For the CDR3, the DNA is TGTGCCAGCAGCTATGGACCATCAGCCGATGAGCAGTTCTTC.

At least ten counts were recorded for this clonotype. The rearrangement joins TRBV20-1 to TRBJ2-1, with D uncertain. V lost 5 bases to trimming and J lost 1 base, with 15 bases between them. CDR1 and CDR2 from the germline V gene are DFQATT and SNEGSKA (reference sequence). This CDR3 is built from 15 residues. CDR3 amino acids: CSAGALTWSYNEQFF. The CDR3 DNA reads as TGCAGTGCTGGAGCCCTGACCTGGTCCTACAATGAGCAGTTCTTC.

V gene TRBV18 combines with J gene TRBJ2-1; 14 bases are a match to TRBD2. This CDR3 is built from 16 residues. Germline V gene data show CDR1 as KGHSH and CDR2 as LQKENI. The V and J ends lost 5 bases and 9 bases, in that order; junction bases with no gene match: 9. Here the CDR3 reads CASSTLGTSGRGEQFF. The CDR3 nucleotides are TGTGCCAGCTCAACACTCGGGACTAGCGGGAGAGGTGAGCAGTTCTTC. The variable domain in full, completed from reference TRBV18 and TRBJ2-1, reads NAGVMQNPRHLVRRRGQEARLRCSPMKGHSHVYWYRQLPEEGLKFMVYLQKENIIDESGMPKERFSAEFPKEGPSILRIQQVVRGDSAAYFCASSTLGTSGRGEQFFGPGTRLTVL.

This clonotype has a count of ten or more. The genes are TRBV6-1 and TRBJ1-1, with a weak D call TRBD1 (5 bases). The CDR3 sequence is 14 residues long. Germline CDR1 MNHNS, CDR2 SASEGT. The ends were cut back, 6 bases at V and 1 base at J, with 12 bases in the middle. CDR3 sequence: CASRGRLGNTEAFF. For the CDR3, the DNA is TGTGCCAGCAGGGGACGGCTCGGGAACACTGAAGCTTTCTTT.

This clonotype was seen only once. The genes are TRBV9 and TRBJ2-1; TRBD2 is a possible D gene (6 bases). V lost 4 bases, J lost 0 bases, and 8 bases lay in between. This CDR3 is 14 amino acids long. Looked up from germline, CDR1 is SGDLS and CDR2 is YYNGEE. This chain's CDR3 is CASSRLDSYNEQFF. The CDR3 bases are TGTGCCAGCAGCCGACTAGACTCCTACAATGAGCAGTTCTTC.

There are many counts of this clonotype. The chain uses TRBV2 and TRBJ1-1; D is unresolved. The germline gives CDR1 SNHLY, CDR2 FYNNEI. The CDR3 is 14 amino acids. With 6 bases removed from V and 2 bases from J, the gap between germline ends came to 13 bases. CDR3 nucleotides: TGTGCCAGCAGCGACCGACGGGCAAACACTGAAGCTTTCTTT. It codes for CASSDRRANTEAFF.